The 4 T cell receptor beta chains below were found in one sample sequenced in a study of blood T cell repertoires in COVID-19. The method was immunoSEQ multiplex PCR; TCRdb's version includes in-frame clones alone and lacks a portion of them. The sample holds under 200,000 clones, roughly 88% seen once. Sample: PBMCs or T cells enriched from blood (not recorded which). The receptors originated from a woman in her fifties or sixties who had recovered from COVID-19.

This rearrangement joins TRBV5-1 to TRBJ1-6, with D possibly being TRBD1 (6 bases). Germline V gene data show CDR1 as SGHRS and CDR2 as YFSETQ. The V end was cut by 4 bases, the J end by 8 bases, with 13 bases between. This CDR3 region has 14 residues. CDR3 in amino acids: CASSPGHQDSPLHF. In nucleotides, the CDR3 is TGCGCCAGCAGCCCGGGACACCAGGATTCACCCCTCCACTTT. Full variable domain (missing parts from reference TRBV5-1 and TRBJ1-6): KAGVTQTPRYLIKTRGQQVTLSCSPISGHRSVSWYQQTPGQGLQFLFEYFSETQRNKGNFPGRFSGRQFSNSRSEMNVSTLELGDSALYLCASSPGHQDSPLHFGNGTRLTVT.

The rearrangement joins TRBV5-1 to TRBJ2-6; D possibly corresponds to TRBD2 (5 bases). Germline values: CDR1 SGHRS, CDR2 YFSETQ. The V end lost 4 bases, the J end lost 2 bases, and 10 bases lay between the germline ends. This CDR3 is 15 amino acids long. CDR3 DNA sequence: TGCGCCAGCAGCCCACTCGGGGCTGGGGCCAACGTCCTGACTTTC. It yields the protein CASSPLGAGANVLTF.

V is TRBV19 and J is TRBJ2-7; D perhaps matches TRBD1 (6 bases). From germline, CDR1 is LNHDA and CDR2 SQIVND (reference sequence). The V gene lost 5 bases and the J gene lost 5 bases, with 13 bases spanning the gap. The CDR3 is made up of 13 amino acids. CDR3 loop: CASSLDRIDEQYF. The CDR3 DNA is TGTGCCAGTAGTCTCGACAGGATCGACGAGCAGTACTTC.

The rearrangement uses TRBV15 and TRBJ2-5, with D unresolved. V was trimmed by 1 base and J by 2 bases, leaving 11 bases between them. This CDR3 region has 15 residues. The germline CDR1 and CDR2 sequences are LNHNV and YYDKDF (reference sequence). CDR3 sequence reads: CATSRVDWSQETQYF. The CDR3 DNA sequence: TGTGCCACCAGCAGAGTCGACTGGAGTCAAGAGACCCAGTACTTC.